This T cell receptor beta chain was sequenced during a study of blood T cell repertoires in COVID-19. This clone was picked up one time. Study processing details: Scientists estimated how many nucleated cells there were by amplifying reference gene primers. Only in-frame clones appear in the TCRdb table, and some are missing; sequencing was by immunoSEQ multiplex PCR. V, J and clone size were drawn from that table, and D and trimming were deduced from the DNA. The sample lists about 230,000 clones, approximately 82% occurring once. The sample comprised peripheral blood. The TCR originated in a woman aged 40 to 49 who had recovered from COVID-19.

CDR3: CASSNNRGTNEKLFF. CDR3 coding DNA: TGTGCCAGTAGTAATAACAGGGGTACAAATGAAAAACTGTTTTTT. The chain uses TRBV19 and TRBJ1-4, with 7 bases identical to TRBD1. Germline values: CDR1 LNHDA, CDR2 SQIVND (reference sequence). This CDR3 comprises 15 residues. V dropped 4 bases and J dropped 5; count of bases not matched to a gene: 7. The full variable domain, with the rest looked up from reference TRBV19 and TRBJ1-4, is DGGITQSPKYLFRKEGQNVTLSCEQNLNHDAMYWYRQDPGQGLRLIYYSQIVNDFQKGDIAEGYSVSREKKESFPLTVTSAQKNPTAFYLCASSNNRGTNEKLFFGSGTQLSVL.